The 15 T cell receptor beta chains in this list originate from one sample, sequenced in a study of blood T cell repertoires in COVID-19. Profiling relied on immunoSEQ multiplex PCR, and the TCRdb table lists in-frame clones only, not all of them. The profile shows over 350,000 clones, 90% to 95% of them singletons. Source material: PBMCs or T cells enriched from blood (not recorded which). These receptors were taken from a middle-aged woman who had been exposed to COVID-19.

The CDR3, as DNA: TGTGCCACCAGTGACCCTGACAGATACTATGGCTACACCTTC. Translating it yields CATSDPDRYYGYTF. This chain uses TRBV24-1 with TRBJ1-2; D might be TRBD1 (5 bases). V gave up 4 bases and J gave up 3 bases, with 11 bases separating them. This CDR3 contains 14 residues. The germline gives CDR1 KGHDR, CDR2 SFDVKD.

J is TRBJ2-7 and V is TRBV7-2; TRBD2 aligns across 14 bases. The CDR3 has 16 amino acids. Germline CDR1 SGHTA, CDR2 FQGNSA. V lost 5 bases and J lost 0; bases outside the gene matches: 3. The CDR3 DNA is TGTGCCAGCAGCCCGACTAGCGGGAGGGCCTCCTACGAGCAGTACTTC. This encodes CASSPTSGRASYEQYF.

J is TRBJ2-1 and V is TRBV7-2, with D maybe TRBD1 (5 bases). The CDR3 runs to 12 residues. V shed 5 bases and J shed 4 bases, with 6 bases lying between them. The germline V gene encodes CDR1 SGHTA and CDR2 FQGNSA. The CDR3 nucleotides are TGTGCCAGCAGCCGACAGTACAATGAGCAGTTCTTC. Its translation is CASSRQYNEQFF.

The chain carries TRBV7-2 and TRBJ2-7, with TRBD2 identical over 10 bases. The CDR3 length is 14 residues. V was pared by 2 bases and J by 5 bases, with 3 bases of the junction left unmatched. Germline-derived CDR1 and CDR2 are SGHTA and FQGNSA. The CDR3 here is CASSLTLAGHEQYF. The CDR3 DNA is TGTGCCAGCAGCTTAACACTAGCGGGACACGAGCAGTACTTC.

This clone was observed once. This same CDR3 is encoded by further DNA sequences in the sample. DNA of the CDR3: TGTGCCAGCAGTTTAGGCCAGGGCGGCGAGCAGTACTTC. It translates to CASSLGQGGEQYF. V is TRBV12-3 or TRBV12-4 and J is TRBJ2-7, with D possibly being TRBD1 (5 bases). The CDR3 sequence is 13 residues long. Trimming pared 1 base from V and 6 bases from J, leaving 10 bases between.

This chain links TRBV19 with TRBJ1-3, with 9 bases aligning to TRBD1. With 7 bases clipped from V and 2 bases from J, the junction kept 3 bases outside the gene matches. There are 14 residues in the CDR3. Germline V CDR1 and CDR2: LNHDA, SQIVND (reference sequence). CDR3 coding DNA: TGTGCCAGTATACAGGGGGCGACTGGAAACACCATATATTTT. Translation: CASIQGATGNTIYF.

The chain links TRBV11-3 to TRBJ1-1; D possibly corresponds to TRBD1 (5 bases). The CDR3 has 15 residues. V lost 5 bases and J 9 bases, leaving 22 bases between the germline ends. Per germline, CDR1 SGHNT and CDR2 YENEEA. The CDR3 nucleotides are TGTGCCAGCAGCCGGGAAGGGGAGGAGAGGCTGAAAGCTTTCTTT. Protein product: CASSREGEERLKAFF.

The gene calls are TRBV19 and TRBJ2-7; 7 bases map to TRBD2. V lost 1 base, J lost 7 bases, and 4 bases stayed unmatched. CDR3 length: 13 residues. The germline gives CDR1 LNHDA, CDR2 SQIVND (reference sequence). CDR3 sequence: CASSIAGGWEQYF. CDR3 DNA: TGTGCCAGTAGTATAGCGGGAGGTTGGGAGCAGTACTTC.

This rearrangement joins TRBV11-3 to TRBJ1-3; D not certain. This CDR3 spans 15 amino acids. Germline V CDR1 and CDR2: SGHNT, YENEEA. V dropped 0 bases and J dropped 6 bases, with 12 bases sitting between them. The DNA of the CDR3 is TGTGCCAGCAGCTTAGATGAGGGAACAGCAAACACCATATATTTT. It encodes CASSLDEGTANTIYF.

The V and J genes are TRBV7-9 and TRBJ2-7, with D possibly matching TRBD2 (5 bases). Trimming shortened V by 5 bases and J by 3 bases, and 11 bases separated the two germline ends. Per the germline V gene, CDR1 is SEHNR and CDR2 is FQNEAQ (reference sequence). The CDR3 contains 13 residues. CDR3 region: CASSPEEIYEQYF. The DNA for the CDR3 is TGTGCCAGCAGCCCGGAGGAGATCTACGAGCAGTACTTC.

The J gene is TRBJ2-7, the V gene TRBV7-2; D might be TRBD2 (5 bases). Germline CDR1 and CDR2: SGHTA and FQGNSA. Trimming removed 5 bases at V and 6 bases at J, with 14 bases between. The CDR3 is made up of 13 amino acids. The CDR3 nucleotides read TGTGCCAGCAGCGTTTTCAATCTAGCCGAGCAGTACTTC. This codes for CASSVFNLAEQYF.

The genes are TRBV10-3 and TRBJ2-1, with 9 bases aligning to TRBD2. CDR3 size: 16 residues. V trimming: 0 bases; J trimming: 6 bases; junction bases outside the gene matches: 6. CDR1 is ENHRY and CDR2 is SYGVKD in the germline V gene. The CDR3 region is CAISESGAGGPNEQFF. CDR3 nucleotide sequence: TGTGCCATCAGTGAGTCGGGGGCGGGAGGGCCCAATGAGCAGTTCTTC.

This clone was recorded only once. This rearrangement joins TRBV27 to TRBJ1-5; TRBD1 might be the D (5 bases). Germline-derived CDR1 and CDR2 are MNHEY and SMNVEV (reference sequence). The CDR3 has 12 residues. The ends were cut back, 11 bases at V and 5 bases at J, with 13 bases in the middle. CDR3 sequence (DNA): TGTGCCGCGGGGGGAATAGATCAGCCCCAGCATTTT. It encodes CAAGGIDQPQHF.

This chain joins TRBV5-1 and TRBJ1-1, with 9 bases that match TRBD1. V shed 4 bases, J shed 4 bases, and the junction held 11 bases outside the gene matches. The CDR3 runs to 16 residues. CDR1 and CDR2 from the germline V gene are SGHRS and YFSETQ. CDR3 coding DNA: TGCGCCAGCAGCACCAGTCCCGGGACAGGGTTCACTGAAGCTTTCTTT. Amino acid sequence: CASSTSPGTGFTEAFF.

The chain combines TRBV2 with TRBJ2-1; 9 nucleotides match TRBD2. Germline lookup yields CDR1 SNHLY and CDR2 FYNNEI. V dropped 6 bases and J dropped 3; count of bases not matched to a gene: 12. The length of the CDR3 is 17 residues. CDR3 coding DNA: TGTGCCAGCAGAGAGACTAGCGGATTCCGCCTCTACAATGAGCAGTTCTTC. This encodes CASRETSGFRLYNEQFF.